A selection of T cell receptor beta chains follows, all from one sample in a study of T cells in Graves' hyperthyroidism and ophthalmopathy. MiXCR, run by TCRdb on the multiplex PCR reads, gives a single entry per CDR3 protein. Among around 600,000 distinct CDR3 sequences, about 45% were seen once, and the ten largest hold about 7%. Material for sequencing was peripheral blood or thyroid tissue (not recorded which). The receptors originated from an adult man with Graves' disease, either hyperthyroidism or ophthalmopathy (not recorded which). Each CDR3 is given with its conserved first and last residue. A D gene is named only where the DNA matches it firmly. Rows give clone size only sometimes, using once, few, many, or a class for an expanded clone.

CDR3 protein,CDR3 DNA,D gene,J gene,CDR3 length,V gene,clone size
CSVEGGKDEQYF,TGCAGCGTTGAGGGGGGGAAGGACGAGCAGTACTTC,TRBD2,TRBJ2-7,12,TRBV29-1,many
CSARGTGANYGYTF,TGCAGTGCTAGAGGGACAGGGGCCAACTATGGCTACACCTTC,TRBD1,TRBJ1-2,14,TRBV20-1,NA
CASMTAVRSKLFF,TGTGCCAGCATGACAGCTGTTCGGTCGAAACTGTTTTTT,NA,TRBJ1-4,13,TRBV6-5,NA
CASSERGDTGELFF,TGTGCCAGCAGTGAACGAGGGGACACCGGGGAGCTGTTTTTT,NA,TRBJ2-2,14,TRBV2,many
CASSLRHGAGITEKLFF,TGCGCCAGCAGCTTGCGCCATGGGGCAGGGATTACGGAAAAACTGTTTTTT,NA,TRBJ1-4,17,TRBV5-1,NA
CAISQGEEDEQYF,TGTGCCATCAGCCAGGGGGAAGAAGACGAGCAGTACTTC,TRBD1,TRBJ2-7,13,TRBV10-3,many
CASNPKGEGTGGYTF,TGTGCCAGCAACCCGAAAGGGGAGGGAACGGGTGGCTACACCTTC,NA,TRBJ1-2,15,TRBV2,NA
CASSLGRLVEQYF,TGTGCCAGCAGCCTGGGACGGTTGGTCGAGCAGTACTTC,NA,TRBJ2-7,13,TRBV7-2,many
CSVDKGEGYTF,TGCAGCGTTGATAAGGGGGAGGGCTACACCTTC,NA,TRBJ1-2,11,TRBV29-1,many
CASSDGSTEAFF,TGTGCCAGCAGTGACGGCTCCACTGAAGCTTTCTTT,NA,TRBJ1-1,12,TRBV6-4,few
CASGTTGQNQPQHF,TGTGCCAGCGGGACGACAGGGCAAAATCAGCCCCAGCATTTT,TRBD1,TRBJ1-5,14,TRBV19,few
CSVRQGQNTEAFF,TGCAGCGTTAGACAGGGTCAGAACACTGAAGCTTTCTTT,TRBD1,TRBJ1-1,13,TRBV29-1,few
CASSPNRDNEKLFF,TGTGCCAGCAGCCCGAACAGGGATAATGAAAAACTGTTTTTT,NA,TRBJ1-4,14,TRBV7-2,NA
CASSLNPTTNTGELFF,TGTGCCAGCAGCTTAAACCCCACCACGAACACCGGGGAGCTGTTTTTT,NA,TRBJ2-2,16,TRBV7-3,once
CASSQGSSGNQPQHF,TGTGCCAGCAGCCAAGGAAGCTCGGGAAATCAGCCCCAGCATTTT,NA,TRBJ1-5,15,TRBV19,NA
CASSHRLDYGYTF,TGTGCCAGCAGTCACAGACTGGACTATGGCTACACCTTC,NA,TRBJ1-2,13,TRBV6-1,NA
CASSQAAGVNEKLFF,TGTGCCAGCAGCCAAGCGGCGGGAGTAAACGAAAAACTGTTTTTT,NA,TRBJ1-4,15,TRBV2,few
CASSEDPGANVLTF,TGTGCCAGCAGCGAAGATCCAGGGGCCAACGTCCTGACTTTC,NA,TRBJ2-6,14,TRBV7-2,NA
CAISESGLGGRSPQHF,TGTGCCATCAGTGAGTCGGGACTGGGCGGGAGGTCGCCCCAGCATTTT,NA,TRBJ1-5,16,TRBV10-3,many
CASSGGDWHTEAFF,TGTGCCAGCAGCGGGGGGGATTGGCACACTGAAGCTTTCTTT,NA,TRBJ1-1,14,TRBV7-9,NA
CATSEGTDYEKLFF,TGTGCCACCAGTGAGGGGACAGACTATGAAAAACTGTTTTTT,TRBD1,TRBJ1-4,14,TRBV24-1,NA
CASSQGPGKTNTEAFF,TGTGCCAGCAGCCAAGGGCCGGGAAAAACGAACACTGAAGCTTTCTTT,NA,TRBJ1-1,16,TRBV4-1,few
CSAGKGQDAYEQYF,TGCAGTGCTGGTAAGGGACAGGACGCCTACGAGCAGTACTTC,TRBD1,TRBJ2-7,14,TRBV20-1,NA
CASSLQRTTSGYTF,TGTGCCAGCAGCTTACAGCGGACTACCAGTGGCTACACCTTC,NA,TRBJ1-2,14,TRBV7-2,many
CASQKGKGYSPLHF,TGTGCCAGTCAGAAGGGGAAGGGCTATTCACCCCTCCACTTT,NA,TRBJ1-6,14,TRBV10-3,NA
CASSSGNTNEKLFF,TGTGCCAGCAGTTCGGGAAATACTAATGAAAAACTGTTTTTT,NA,TRBJ1-4,14,TRBV7-4,NA
CSVEDRQGTYEQYF,TGCAGCGTTGAAGATCGTCAGGGAACCTACGAGCAGTACTTC,NA,TRBJ2-7,14,TRBV29-1,NA
CASSARDRVSPLHF,TGTGCCAGCAGCGCCCGGGACAGAGTGTCACCCCTCCACTTT,TRBD1,TRBJ1-6,14,TRBV9,NA
CARQGAVGNQPQHF,TGTGCTCGGCAGGGGGCGGTCGGCAATCAGCCCCAGCATTTT,TRBD1,TRBJ1-5,14,TRBV2,NA
CTSGLDRTGLETQYF,TGTACTAGTGGTTTGGACCGGACAGGGCTGGAGACCCAGTACTTC,TRBD1,TRBJ2-5,15,TRBV12-5,NA
CASSLGTAGYTF,TGTGCCAGCAGTTTAGGGACCGCCGGCTACACCTTC,NA,TRBJ1-2,12,TRBV12-3/TRBV12-4,few
CASSALTGDQPQHF,TGTGCCAGCAGCGCCCTAACAGGGGATCAGCCCCAGCATTTT,TRBD1,TRBJ1-5,14,TRBV11-2,NA
CSAYSTINQPQHF,TGCAGTGCCTACTCGACAATCAATCAGCCCCAGCATTTT,NA,TRBJ1-5,13,TRBV20-1,few
CSAKQGTYGYTF,TGCAGCGCTAAACAGGGAACCTATGGCTACACCTTC,NA,TRBJ1-2,12,TRBV29-1,few
CASTENTIYF,TGTGCCAGCACCGAAAACACCATATATTTT,NA,TRBJ1-3,10,TRBV6-1,few
CSGQDSELYGYTF,TGCAGCGGTCAGGACAGCGAACTTTATGGCTACACCTTC,NA,TRBJ1-2,13,TRBV29-1,NA